This T cell receptor (beta chain) was captured in a study of cytomegalovirus exposure and HLA in healthy donors. Across the study: The Caucasian-associated ancestry cluster contained roughly four fifths of the roughly 400 genotyped donors. Whole-study results and caveats: Several V segments, TRBV6-2 and TRBV6-3 among them, could not be told apart and were dropped.

Regarding this clone: As yet, its antigen is unknown.

It was with 60 Vbeta and 13 Jbeta primers that the PCR ran. Profiling relied on immunoSEQ multiplex PCR, and the TCRdb table lists in-frame clones only, not all of them. The sample yields around 170,000 clones, 60% to 80% seen once. After removal of 6 bases from V and 7 bases from J, the junction contained 5 bases not matched to a gene. The germline gives CDR1 MDHEN, CDR2 SYDVKM. The CDR3 contains 12 residues. The donors, nominally healthy at sampling, likely had unrecorded immune exposures. Sequenced input: PBMCs. This receptor was taken from a man aged 55-75 years in good health and CMV-seronegative. The chain couples TRBV28 to TRBJ1-1; TRBD1 matches at 7 bases. For the CDR3, the DNA is TGTGCCAGCAGGGGTGGACAGGTTGAAGCTTTCTTT. It yields the protein CASRGGQVEAFF.